Given below is one T cell receptor beta chain in context. As yet, its antigen is unknown. This sample is part of a study of T cells after posttransplantation cyclophosphamide. General study points: Donor CD8+ memory clones often dominated recipient blood repertoires at later times.

The table came from immunoSEQ multiplex PCR; TCRdb's copy has only in-frame clones and leaves some out. Of some 5,700 clones listed, 1.5% to 2% are singletons. CDR1 and CDR2 (germline): MGHRA, YSYEKL. The CDR3 sequence is 13 residues long. With 1 base removed from V and 4 bases from J, the gap between germline ends came to 5 bases. A marrow graft followed busulfan-fludarabine conditioning, with cyclophosphamide on days +3 and +4. V usage is TRBV4-1 and J usage is TRBJ1-3; no clear D gene. The material was PBMCs, obtained just over 240 days after a stem cell transplant with posttransplant cyclophosphamide. The sequence was collected from a young adult male patient who received an allogeneic stem cell transplant from a related donor, was CMV-positive, and had no GVHD. Some T cells may be the graft donor's. The CDR3: CASSQGHGNTIYF. The CDR3 DNA reads TGCGCCAGCAGCCAAGGACACGGAAACACCATATATTTT.